These T cell receptor beta chains were read from a single sample in a study of immune heterogeneity within non-small cell lung tumors. One entry per CDR3 protein results from TCRdb running MiXCR on the multiplex PCR reads. The table shows 6,000 to 6,500 distinct CDR3 sequences, with 22% occurring only once. Sequencing was performed on lung tumor tissue. The receptors stem from a female donor with non-small cell lung cancer. CDR3s leave out the opening cysteine and the closing phenylalanine or tryptophan. A D gene is named only where the DNA matches it firmly.

>TRBD1|TRBV28|TRBJ1-5
ASRLGQGSNQPQH
>-|TRBV2|TRBJ1-5
ASKLQVNTNQPQH
>-|TRBV30|TRBJ2-7
AWSAGRASEQY
>TRBD1|TRBV28|TRBJ1-1
ASTVGDRANTEAF
>TRBD2|TRBV10-1|TRBJ2-1
ASSLAGTSGYNEQF
>TRBD2|TRBV9|TRBJ2-1
ASSPGIAGGNEQF
>TRBD2|TRBV20-1|TRBJ2-1
SATGLAGGPGGEQF
>-|TRBV7-6|TRBJ1-2
ASSFTGSYGYT
>-|TRBV3-1|TRBJ2-2
ASSQGNTGELF
>TRBD2|TRBV27|TRBJ2-1
ASSPRLAGVGYNEQF
>TRBD1|TRBV7-9|TRBJ1-4
ASSLLGGAIGDEKLF
>TRBD1|TRBV7-6|TRBJ1-1
ASSLEQGAFLTNTEAF
>-|TRBV11-2|TRBJ2-1
ANSLGDGKTQF
>-|TRBV27|TRBJ2-7
ASGSRGVAVYEQY
>TRBD1|TRBV12-3/TRBV12-4|TRBJ2-7
ASSSSGQTYEQY
>-|TRBV5-1|TRBJ2-7
ASSLTPEASRYSEQY
>TRBD1|TRBV20-1|TRBJ2-7
SARGGDRGLTHPYEQY
>TRBD1|TRBV12-3/TRBV12-4|TRBJ1-1
ASSLNRGGTEAF
>TRBD2|TRBV20-1|TRBJ2-1
SAHSGRGDNEQF
>-|TRBV3-1|TRBJ2-7
ASSLNRDHEQY
>-|TRBV5-5|TRBJ1-5
ASSLGASRDQPQH
>-|TRBV20-1|TRBJ2-1
SAGSGYSTYNEQF
>-|TRBV20-1|TRBJ2-7
SARQVYEQY
>-|TRBV18|TRBJ2-5
ASSPPNGETQY
>-|TRBV5-8|TRBJ2-1
ASSLAEGGYHEQF
>TRBD2|TRBV12-3/TRBV12-4|TRBJ2-3
ASSPLLAGGTDTQY
>-|TRBV12-3/TRBV12-4|TRBJ2-2
ASSPSGGNTGELF
>-|TRBV20-1|TRBJ2-3
SAIVDRSTPDTQY
>-|TRBV12-3/TRBV12-4|TRBJ1-1
ASSSGVLGAF
>-|TRBV20-1|TRBJ1-6
SARYTGRNSPLH
>-|TRBV2|TRBJ2-3
ASSDAYPGATSTDTQY
>TRBD2|TRBV29-1|TRBJ2-1
SVAGTSGGNEQF